The rows below give T cell receptor beta chains drawn from one sample of a study of blood T cell repertoires in COVID-19. Produced via immunoSEQ multiplex PCR; TCRdb's table is partial and in-frame only. The sample yields approximately 150,000 clones, roughly 90% seen once. The specimen sequenced was peripheral blood. These receptor sequences come from a man between 65 and 85 years old with active COVID-19. Each CDR3 is given with its conserved first and last residue. The order of the fields is CDR3 length, V gene, clone size, D gene, J gene, CDR3 DNA, CDR3 protein. A D gene is named only where the DNA matches it firmly. Rows may omit the clone size; those that give it use once, few, many or a size class.

CDR3 length: 15; V gene: TRBV6-5; clone size: NA; D gene: NA; J gene: TRBJ1-2; CDR3 DNA: TGTGCCAGCAGTTACTCCAGAGGGGGGGCGGCTGGCTACACCTTC; CDR3 protein: CASSYSRGGAAGYTF
CDR3 length: 13; V gene: TRBV6-6; clone size: NA; D gene: TRBD1; J gene: TRBJ1-5; CDR3 DNA: TGTGCCAGCATCGACAGGGGCAATCAGCCCCAGCATTTT; CDR3 protein: CASIDRGNQPQHF
CDR3 length: 15; V gene: TRBV19; clone size: once; D gene: TRBD1; J gene: TRBJ1-5; CDR3 DNA: TGTGCCAGTAGTCATGGACAGGGGGCACATCAGCCCCAGCATTTT; CDR3 protein: CASSHGQGAHQPQHF
CDR3 length: 14; V gene: TRBV7-9; clone size: NA; D gene: TRBD1; J gene: TRBJ2-7; CDR3 DNA: TGTGCCAGCAGCCTGACAGGGGCCTCCTACGAGCAGTACTTC; CDR3 protein: CASSLTGASYEQYF
CDR3 length: 17; V gene: TRBV5-4; clone size: NA; D gene: TRBD2; J gene: TRBJ2-3; CDR3 DNA: TGTGCCAGCAGCCCCCCAGGACTAGCGGGAGTCTCAGATACGCAGTATTTT; CDR3 protein: CASSPPGLAGVSDTQYF
CDR3 length: 16; V gene: TRBV19; clone size: NA; D gene: NA; J gene: TRBJ2-1; CDR3 DNA: TGTGCCAGTAGCCCCCCGGGAACGAGAATTTCCAATGAGCAGTTCTTC; CDR3 protein: CASSPPGTRISNEQFF
CDR3 length: 13; V gene: TRBV12-3/TRBV12-4; clone size: NA; D gene: NA; J gene: TRBJ1-2; CDR3 DNA: TGTGCCAGCAGCGGACAGTCGAACTATGGCTACACCTTC; CDR3 protein: CASSGQSNYGYTF
CDR3 length: 15; V gene: TRBV5-6; clone size: NA; D gene: NA; J gene: TRBJ2-2; CDR3 DNA: TGTGCCAGCAGCCGCTGGGGAGGTAACACCGGGGAGCTGTTTTTT; CDR3 protein: CASSRWGGNTGELFF
CDR3 length: 15; V gene: TRBV7-2; clone size: NA; D gene: NA; J gene: TRBJ1-1; CDR3 DNA: TGTGCCAGCAGCTTAGCCCTCGGGGGAAGCACTGAAGCTTTCTTT; CDR3 protein: CASSLALGGSTEAFF
CDR3 length: 15; V gene: TRBV5-1; clone size: few; D gene: NA; J gene: TRBJ2-1; CDR3 DNA: TGCGCCAGCAGCTTGGACGAGGGTTTCTACAATGAGCAGTTCTTC; CDR3 protein: CASSLDEGFYNEQFF
CDR3 length: 14; V gene: TRBV24-1; clone size: NA; D gene: TRBD1; J gene: TRBJ2-5; CDR3 DNA: TGTGCCACCAGTGCGGGACAGGGTCGGGAGACCCAGTACTTC; CDR3 protein: CATSAGQGRETQYF
CDR3 length: 16; V gene: TRBV6-2/TRBV6-3; clone size: NA; D gene: TRBD1; J gene: TRBJ2-2; CDR3 DNA: TGTGCCAGCAGTCGAACCCGACAGGGGAACACCGGGGAGCTGTTTTTT; CDR3 protein: CASSRTRQGNTGELFF
CDR3 length: 15; V gene: TRBV24-1; clone size: NA; D gene: TRBD2; J gene: TRBJ2-1; CDR3 DNA: TGTGCCACCAGCGGGGGGAACGGAGGTTTCAATGAGCAGTTCTTC; CDR3 protein: CATSGGNGGFNEQFF
CDR3 length: 14; V gene: TRBV5-6; clone size: NA; D gene: TRBD1; J gene: TRBJ2-7; CDR3 DNA: TGTGCCAGCAGCTTGAGACAGGGAGTGTACGAGCAGTACTTC; CDR3 protein: CASSLRQGVYEQYF
CDR3 length: 13; V gene: TRBV18; clone size: NA; D gene: NA; J gene: TRBJ2-3; CDR3 DNA: TGTGCCAGCTCCCAGGACTCCACAGATACGCAGTATTTT; CDR3 protein: CASSQDSTDTQYF
CDR3 length: 15; V gene: TRBV18; clone size: NA; D gene: NA; J gene: TRBJ1-2; CDR3 DNA: TGTGCCAGCTCACCACCCTTTCGGGGGAGCTATGGCTACACCTTC; CDR3 protein: CASSPPFRGSYGYTF
CDR3 length: 15; V gene: TRBV5-1; clone size: NA; D gene: TRBD1; J gene: TRBJ2-7; CDR3 DNA: TGCGCCAGCGGAACGCCGGGACAGGGGGTCGGGGAGCAGTACTTC; CDR3 protein: CASGTPGQGVGEQYF
CDR3 length: 15; V gene: TRBV7-2; clone size: NA; D gene: NA; J gene: TRBJ1-5; CDR3 DNA: TGTGCCAGCAGCTTTTCCAGGGGCTGGGATCAGCCCCAGCATTTT; CDR3 protein: CASSFSRGWDQPQHF
CDR3 length: 15; V gene: TRBV6-6; clone size: once; D gene: NA; J gene: TRBJ2-2; CDR3 DNA: TGTGCCAGCAGTTACGCGGGCACGAACACCGGGGAGCTGTTTTTT; CDR3 protein: CASSYAGTNTGELFF
CDR3 length: 15; V gene: TRBV27; clone size: NA; D gene: TRBD1; J gene: TRBJ1-1; CDR3 DNA: TGTGCCAGCAGTCCGCGGGGGACAGGGGGCACTGAAGCTTTCTTT; CDR3 protein: CASSPRGTGGTEAFF
CDR3 length: 13; V gene: TRBV19; clone size: NA; D gene: NA; J gene: TRBJ2-7; CDR3 DNA: TGTGCCAGTACTGACTCTAATTCCTACGAGCAGTACTTC; CDR3 protein: CASTDSNSYEQYF
CDR3 length: 14; V gene: TRBV11-2; clone size: NA; D gene: NA; J gene: TRBJ1-4; CDR3 DNA: TGTGCCAGCAGCCCGACAGCAACTAATGAAAAACTGTTTTTT; CDR3 protein: CASSPTATNEKLFF
CDR3 length: 15; V gene: TRBV29-1; clone size: NA; D gene: TRBD2; J gene: TRBJ2-1; CDR3 DNA: TGCAGCGTTGGGGGACTAGCGGGAGGTATCGATGAGCAGTTCTTC; CDR3 protein: CSVGGLAGGIDEQFF
CDR3 length: 20; V gene: TRBV13; clone size: NA; D gene: TRBD2; J gene: TRBJ2-1; CDR3 DNA: TGTGCCAGCAGCGGCCTGGACGGTCGGACTAGCGGAGGCCCCTACAATGAGCAGTTCTTC; CDR3 protein: CASSGLDGRTSGGPYNEQFF
CDR3 length: 16; V gene: TRBV15; clone size: NA; D gene: TRBD2; J gene: TRBJ2-2; CDR3 DNA: TGTGCCACCAGCAGAGAAGTAGCGGGAGGCGGCGGGGAGCTGTTTTTT; CDR3 protein: CATSREVAGGGGELFF
CDR3 length: 14; V gene: TRBV9; clone size: NA; D gene: NA; J gene: TRBJ2-3; CDR3 DNA: TGTGCCAGCAGGGGTGGCGGGAACACAGATACGCAGTATTTT; CDR3 protein: CASRGGGNTDTQYF
CDR3 length: 15; V gene: TRBV11-2; clone size: NA; D gene: NA; J gene: TRBJ1-5; CDR3 DNA: TGTGCCAGCAGCTTAGATCCTGGGGGCGGCCAGCCCCAGCATTTT; CDR3 protein: CASSLDPGGGQPQHF
CDR3 length: 19; V gene: TRBV14; clone size: once; D gene: NA; J gene: TRBJ2-2; CDR3 DNA: TGTGCCAGCAGCCAAGGTCCGTCAGTTGCCAGGTCGAACACCGGGGAGCTGTTTTTT; CDR3 protein: CASSQGPSVARSNTGELFF
CDR3 length: 10; V gene: TRBV29-1; clone size: once; D gene: NA; J gene: TRBJ1-1; CDR3 DNA: TGCAGCGTGGGGGGGAATGAAGCTTTCTTT; CDR3 protein: CSVGGNEAFF
CDR3 length: 17; V gene: TRBV19; clone size: NA; D gene: NA; J gene: TRBJ2-2; CDR3 DNA: TGTGCCAGTAGGTCTAAGCAGGGGTCCACGAACACCGGGGAGCTGTTTTTT; CDR3 protein: CASRSKQGSTNTGELFF
CDR3 length: 14; V gene: TRBV2; clone size: NA; D gene: TRBD1; J gene: TRBJ1-1; CDR3 DNA: TGTGCCAGCAGGGGGACAGGGGCGAACACTGAAGCTTTCTTT; CDR3 protein: CASRGTGANTEAFF
CDR3 length: 12; V gene: TRBV10-2; clone size: NA; D gene: NA; J gene: TRBJ1-1; CDR3 DNA: TGCGCCAGCAGTGAGGGAGAACTTGAAGCTTTCTTT; CDR3 protein: CASSEGELEAFF
CDR3 length: 15; V gene: TRBV24-1; clone size: NA; D gene: NA; J gene: TRBJ2-7; CDR3 DNA: TGTGCCACCAGTGCCGGACGCGGGATCTCCTACGAGCAGTACTTC; CDR3 protein: CATSAGRGISYEQYF
CDR3 length: 12; V gene: TRBV27; clone size: once; D gene: TRBD1; J gene: TRBJ2-7; CDR3 DNA: TGTGCCAGCAGTCAACAGGGGTACGAGCAGTACTTC; CDR3 protein: CASSQQGYEQYF
CDR3 length: 14; V gene: TRBV30; clone size: NA; D gene: NA; J gene: TRBJ2-2; CDR3 DNA: TGTGCCTGGAGGGGACATCGGGCCTCCGGGGAGCTGTTTTTT; CDR3 protein: CAWRGHRASGELFF
CDR3 length: 15; V gene: TRBV21-1; clone size: NA; D gene: NA; J gene: TRBJ2-2; CDR3 DNA: TGTGCCAGCAGGAAGGACAGGGAGAACACCGGGGAGCTGTTTTTT; CDR3 protein: CASRKDRENTGELFF
CDR3 length: 14; V gene: TRBV3-1/TRBV3-2; clone size: NA; D gene: NA; J gene: TRBJ1-5; CDR3 DNA: TGTGCCAGCAGCCCAGGACAGAGCAATCAGCCCCAGCATTTT; CDR3 protein: CASSPGQSNQPQHF
CDR3 length: 13; V gene: TRBV18; clone size: NA; D gene: NA; J gene: TRBJ1-4; CDR3 DNA: TGTGCCAGCTCTCCGACAGTCGCTGAAAAACTGTTTTTT; CDR3 protein: CASSPTVAEKLFF
CDR3 length: 16; V gene: TRBV13; clone size: NA; D gene: NA; J gene: TRBJ2-2; CDR3 DNA: TGTGCCAGCAGGGATCAGGGCTGGGAGAACACCGGGGAGCTGTTTTTT; CDR3 protein: CASRDQGWENTGELFF
CDR3 length: 15; V gene: TRBV18; clone size: once; D gene: NA; J gene: TRBJ1-5; CDR3 DNA: TGTGCCAGCTCACCACCCCCAGGGGCGGGTCAGCCCCAGCATTTT; CDR3 protein: CASSPPPGAGQPQHF
CDR3 length: 14; V gene: TRBV5-1; clone size: few; D gene: TRBD1; J gene: TRBJ1-1; CDR3 DNA: TGCGCCAGCAGCTTCCGGGACAGGGACACTGAAGCTTTCTTT; CDR3 protein: CASSFRDRDTEAFF
CDR3 length: 16; V gene: TRBV5-4; clone size: NA; D gene: TRBD2; J gene: TRBJ2-1; CDR3 DNA: TGTGCCAGCAGCTCTCCTAGCGGGAGGGCTAACAATGAGCAGTTCTTC; CDR3 protein: CASSSPSGRANNEQFF
CDR3 length: 15; V gene: TRBV7-9; clone size: NA; D gene: NA; J gene: TRBJ2-5; CDR3 DNA: TGTGCCAGCAGCTTTCGGAGTAGCGGACAAGAGACCCAGTACTTC; CDR3 protein: CASSFRSSGQETQYF
CDR3 length: 14; V gene: TRBV5-1; clone size: NA; D gene: TRBD1; J gene: TRBJ1-2; CDR3 DNA: TGCGCCAGCAGCACAACGACAGGGGACTATGGCTACACCTTC; CDR3 protein: CASSTTTGDYGYTF
CDR3 length: 11; V gene: TRBV7-4; clone size: NA; D gene: TRBD1; J gene: TRBJ1-2; CDR3 DNA: TGTGCCAGCAGCTCCCTACAGGGGACTCCTTTC; CDR3 protein: CASSSLQGTPF
CDR3 length: 12; V gene: TRBV10-3; clone size: NA; D gene: NA; J gene: TRBJ1-1; CDR3 DNA: TGTGCCATCAGTGAGGTCGACACTGAAGCTTTCTTT; CDR3 protein: CAISEVDTEAFF
CDR3 length: 15; V gene: TRBV5-1; clone size: NA; D gene: NA; J gene: TRBJ2-4; CDR3 DNA: TGCGCCAGCAGCCTTGGGACTCCAGCCAAAAACATTCAGTACTTC; CDR3 protein: CASSLGTPAKNIQYF
CDR3 length: 13; V gene: TRBV28; clone size: few; D gene: TRBD1; J gene: TRBJ2-7; CDR3 DNA: TGTGCCAGCAGTTTATGGGACAGGGCCGAGCAGTACTTC; CDR3 protein: CASSLWDRAEQYF
CDR3 length: 15; V gene: TRBV6-5; clone size: NA; D gene: TRBD2; J gene: TRBJ2-2; CDR3 DNA: TGTGCCAGCAGCCGTATAGCGGGAGAAGTCGGGGAGCTGTTTTTT; CDR3 protein: CASSRIAGEVGELFF
CDR3 length: 14; V gene: TRBV7-9; clone size: NA; D gene: NA; J gene: TRBJ2-7; CDR3 DNA: TGTGCCAGCAGCTCGACGGACACTTACTACGAGCAGTACTTC; CDR3 protein: CASSSTDTYYEQYF
CDR3 length: 16; V gene: TRBV6-2/TRBV6-3; clone size: NA; D gene: TRBD2; J gene: TRBJ2-5; CDR3 DNA: TGTGCCAGCAGTACTCGACTAGCGGGAGGGACAGAGACCCAGTACTTC; CDR3 protein: CASSTRLAGGTETQYF
CDR3 length: 11; V gene: TRBV20-1; clone size: many; D gene: NA; J gene: TRBJ2-7; CDR3 DNA: TGCAGTGCTTCAGGCTCCTACGAGCAGTACTTC; CDR3 protein: CSASGSYEQYF
CDR3 length: 15; V gene: TRBV6-5; clone size: once; D gene: NA; J gene: TRBJ2-5; CDR3 DNA: TGTGCCAGCAGTTACCAGTGGGGTCGGGGAGAGACCCAGTACTTC; CDR3 protein: CASSYQWGRGETQYF
CDR3 length: 15; V gene: TRBV27; clone size: once; D gene: TRBD2; J gene: TRBJ2-1; CDR3 DNA: TGTGCCAGCAAACTTAGCGGGTCCTCCTACAATGAGCAGTTCTTC; CDR3 protein: CASKLSGSSYNEQFF
CDR3 length: 15; V gene: TRBV28; clone size: NA; D gene: NA; J gene: TRBJ1-5; CDR3 DNA: TGTGCCAGCAGTTTCTTTCGACATAGCAATCAGCCCCAGCATTTT; CDR3 protein: CASSFFRHSNQPQHF
CDR3 length: 16; V gene: TRBV7-2; clone size: NA; D gene: NA; J gene: TRBJ1-3; CDR3 DNA: TGTGCCAGCAGCCCGCCGGGACAAGGACGAGGAAACACCATATATTTT; CDR3 protein: CASSPPGQGRGNTIYF
CDR3 length: 15; V gene: TRBV19; clone size: NA; D gene: TRBD1; J gene: TRBJ2-6; CDR3 DNA: TGTGCCAGTAGGGGACAGGAAACTGGGGCCAACGTCCTGACTTTC; CDR3 protein: CASRGQETGANVLTF
CDR3 length: 15; V gene: TRBV3-1/TRBV3-2; clone size: NA; D gene: TRBD1; J gene: TRBJ2-1; CDR3 DNA: TGTGCCAGCAGCCAACCCGGGACAGGGCAATTTTGGCAGTTCTTC; CDR3 protein: CASSQPGTGQFWQFF
CDR3 length: 14; V gene: TRBV28; clone size: NA; D gene: NA; J gene: TRBJ2-7; CDR3 DNA: TGTGCCAGCAGTCCCCCGAGGTCACACGGCGAGCAGTACTTC; CDR3 protein: CASSPPRSHGEQYF
CDR3 length: 14; V gene: TRBV7-9; clone size: NA; D gene: TRBD1; J gene: TRBJ2-7; CDR3 DNA: TGTGCCAGCAGCTTAGTCCAGGGGGCCTACGAGCAGTACTTC; CDR3 protein: CASSLVQGAYEQYF